One sample yielded the 8 T cell receptor beta chains listed below, sequenced in a study of metastatic and nonmetastatic thyroid tumors. TCRdb re-analyzed the PCR reads using MiXCR. The sample lists approximately 9,700 clones, under 35% occurring once. Ahead of thyroid surgery, no patient had received treatment of any kind. The sample consisted of tumor tissue. The receptors were sampled from a female donor with papillary thyroid cancer or a benign thyroid nodule (not recorded which). Some clones in this sample may be carry-over from other donors' samples.

The sample holds many counts of this clone. A much larger clone differs by one base, so this may be a read error. The chain carries TRBV12-3 or TRBV12-4 and TRBJ1-3; D remains unclear. This CDR3 contains 12 residues. The V end lost 8 bases, the J end lost 4 bases, and 9 bases lay between the germline ends. The CDR3 here is CASGRQGNTIYF. The CDR3 nucleotides read TGTGCCAGCGGCCGACAAGGAAACACCATATATTTT.

V usage is TRBV4-3 and J usage is TRBJ2-4; D is unclear. Germline CDR1 is LGHNA and CDR2 is YSLEER. The CDR3 covers 16 residues. V shed 1 base and J shed 0 bases, with 10 bases lying between them. This CDR3 is CASSQVARPAKNIQYF. In DNA, the CDR3 is TGCGCCAGCAGCCAAGTGGCCCGTCCAGCCAAAAACATTCAGTACTTC.

Of note for this clone: A read error may explain this, as a much larger clone is one base away. The rearrangement links TRBV5-4 to TRBJ1-2; tentative D call: TRBD1 (6 bases). V gave up 2 bases and J gave up 6 bases, with 14 bases separating them. The germline V gene encodes CDR1 SGHNT and CDR2 YYREEE (reference sequence). The CDR3 length is 14 residues. The CDR3, as DNA: TGTGCCAGCAGCTTAACACAGGGCCCCGATGGCTACACCTTC. Translated: CASSLTQGPDGYTF. The full variable domain, completed using reference TRBV5-4 and TRBJ1-2, is ETGVTQSPTHLIKTRGQQVTLRCSSQSGHNTVSWYQQALGQGPQFIFQYYREEENGRGNFPPRFSGLQFPNYSSELNVNALELDDSALYLCASSLTQGPDGYTFGSGTRLTVV.

Sample share makes this clone medium-sized. The rearrangement joins TRBV6-1 to TRBJ2-2, with 7 bases matching TRBD2. CDR1 and CDR2 from the germline V gene are MNHNS and SASEGT. The CDR3 runs 14 residues. With V trimmed by 8 bases and J by 1 base, 4 bases remained unmatched. CDR3: CASSRTRNTGELFF. CDR3 DNA sequence: TGTGCCAGCTCTAGGACTAGGAACACCGGGGAGCTGTTTTTT.

J is TRBJ2-7 and V is TRBV24-1; D gene ambiguous. There are 11 residues in the CDR3. Germline V gene lookup returns CDR1 KGHDR and CDR2 SFDVKD. The V gene lost 11 bases and the J gene lost 7 bases, with 14 bases spanning the gap. CDR3 loop: CARGGSHEQYF. The DNA of the CDR3 is TGTGCCAGGGGTGGTAGTCATGAGCAGTACTTC.

V usage is TRBV6-1 and J usage is TRBJ2-1, with D perhaps matching TRBD2 (5 bases). This CDR3 comprises 12 residues. Trimming cost V 10 bases and J 7 bases, with 14 bases left between them. Germline lookup yields CDR1 MNHNS and CDR2 SASEGT. CDR3 protein: CATQTRDNEQFF. The CDR3 region has the DNA TGTGCCACTCAAACTAGGGATAATGAGCAGTTCTTC.

V is TRBV5-1 and J is TRBJ2-2, with a tentative D call TRBD2 (5 bases). Germline CDR1 reads SGHRS; CDR2 reads YFSETQ. The CDR3 consists of 14 residues. Trimming took 2 bases from V and 5 from J, leaving 10 bases between them. The CDR3 loop reads CASSLPSLTGELFF. The CDR3 nucleotides are TGCGCCAGCAGCTTACCTAGCCTGACCGGGGAGCTGTTTTTT.

The genes are TRBV27 and TRBJ1-5, with no clear D. Deletions cut 5 bases from V and 3 bases from J, with 14 bases between. The CDR3 extends over 15 amino acids. CDR1 is MNHEY and CDR2 is SMNVEV in the germline V gene (reference sequence). CDR3 DNA sequence: TGTGCCAGCAGTCCCGTAAAGGGTTACAATCAGCCCCAGCATTTT. This codes for CASSPVKGYNQPQHF.